A selection of T cell receptor beta chains follows, all from one sample in a study of low-dose radiotherapy and immunotherapy resistance in tumors. TCRdb re-derived calls from the reads in MiXCR, one entry per CDR3 protein. The sample records approximately 100,000 distinct CDR3 sequences, about a fifth being singletons. The input for sequencing was PBMCs, taken after low-dose radiotherapy plus immunotherapy. The source of these receptors is a male donor with prostate cancer. Each CDR3 is given with its conserved first and last residue. The D gene is left open where the match is weak. Clone size is shown for a subset of rows, as once, few, many or a class of expanded clone.

CASSSPQGIGGELFFFFF	.	18	TRBV11-2	.	TRBJ2-2	.
CASSPLGGQGASGYTF	TGTGCCAGCAGCCCGCTAGGGGGACAGGGGGCCTCTGGCTACACCTTC	16	TRBV12-3/TRBV12-4	TRBD1	TRBJ1-2	many
CASSEGDRDEQYF	TGTGCCAGCAGTGAAGGGGACAGGGACGAGCAGTACTTC	13	TRBV25-1	TRBD1	TRBJ2-7	.
CASSLPPGAGGTDTQYF	TGTGCCAGCAGCCTCCCTCCGGGAGCGGGGGGCACAGATACGCAGTATTTT	17	TRBV3-1	TRBD2	TRBJ2-3	.
CTSSFLGVNYNEQFF	TGTACCAGCAGCTTTTTGGGGGTGAACTACAATGAGCAGTTCTTC	15	TRBV7-3	.	TRBJ2-1	.
CASSLIGGGEQFF	TGTGCCAGCAGCTTAATTGGGGGCGGTGAGCAGTTCTTC	13	TRBV3-1	.	TRBJ2-1	.
CASRSPGLEETQYF	TGCGCCAGCAGATCTCCGGGACTCGAAGAGACCCAGTACTTC	14	TRBV5-1	.	TRBJ2-5	.
CASSRGHGNEKLFF	TGTGCCAGCAGCCGGGGACACGGAAATGAAAAACTGTTTTTT	14	TRBV5-6	.	TRBJ1-4	many
CATSRGADSTDTQYF	TGTGCCACCAGCAGAGGCGCGGATAGCACAGATACGCAGTATTTT	15	TRBV15	.	TRBJ2-3	many
CASSPNAGGWQFF	TGTGCCAGCAGCCCGAACGCTGGGGGTTGGCAGTTCTTC	13	TRBV14	.	TRBJ2-1	many
CASSLMGGGPSTDTQYF	TGTGCCAGCAGCTTAATGGGAGGGGGACCTAGCACAGATACGCAGTATTTT	17	TRBV7-2	.	TRBJ2-3	many
CASSDWSSYNEQFF	TGTGCCAGTAGCGACTGGAGCTCCTACAATGAGCAGTTCTTC	14	TRBV19	.	TRBJ2-1	many
CASRTGALRDTQYF	TGTGCCAGCAGAACAGGGGCCCTACGGGATACGCAGTATTTT	14	TRBV12-3/TRBV12-4	TRBD1	TRBJ2-3	few
CASSPPHQRGVGELFF	TGTGCCAGCAGCCCCCCTCACCAGCGGGGAGTTGGGGAGCTGTTTTTT	16	TRBV3-1	TRBD2	TRBJ2-2	many
CASSPHGTGNYGYTF	TGTGCCAGCAGCCCACATGGGACAGGGAACTATGGCTACACCTTC	15	TRBV7-2	TRBD1	TRBJ1-2	many
CASSEGTGEVYEQYF	TGTGCCAGCAGTGAGGGGACAGGGGAGGTGTACGAGCAGTACTTC	15	TRBV6-1	TRBD1	TRBJ2-7	many
CASSQERRELFF	TGTGCCAGCAGCCAAGAGAGGAGGGAGCTGTTTTTT	12	TRBV4-2	.	TRBJ2-2	many
CASDSSGEESYNEQFF	TGTGCCAGCGATTCTAGCGGGGAGGAGTCCTACAATGAGCAGTTCTTC	16	TRBV12-3/TRBV12-4	TRBD2	TRBJ2-1	many
CASSQERRLEAFF	TGTGCCAGCAGCCAAGAAAGGCGCCTCGAAGCTTTCTTT	13	TRBV3-1	.	TRBJ1-1	many
CASSPPRLPQADTQYF	TGTGCCAGCAGCCCACCCAGGCTCCCTCAGGCAGATACGCAGTATTTT	16	TRBV7-2	.	TRBJ2-3	many
CASSPGQGLLGYGYTF	TGCGCCAGCAGCCCGGGACAGGGGCTGCTGGGCTATGGCTACACCTTC	16	TRBV5-1	TRBD1	TRBJ1-2	.
CASSLGDSQPQHF	TGTGCCAGCAGCTTAGGAGACTCTCAGCCCCAGCATTTT	13	TRBV11-2	.	TRBJ1-5	many
CASSPNTSGNTIYF	TGTGCCAGCTCACCTAATACCTCTGGAAACACCATATATTTT	14	TRBV18	.	TRBJ1-3	many
CASREIGGNTEAFF	TGTGCCAGCAGAGAGATCGGGGGGAACACTGAAGCTTTCTTT	14	TRBV2	.	TRBJ1-1	.
CASSYTHPPGGYNEQFF	TGTGCCAGCAGTTACACACACCCTCCCGGGGGGTACAATGAGCAGTTCTTC	17	TRBV6-5	TRBD2	TRBJ2-1	many
CASSLSGGQGYTF	TGTGCCAGCAGTTTATCGGGGGGCCAGGGCTACACCTTC	13	TRBV27	.	TRBJ1-2	.
CAGPGTAYEQYF	TGCGCCGGGCCCGGGACAGCCTACGAGCAGTACTTC	12	TRBV5-1	TRBD1	TRBJ2-7	many
CASSPGTGGRYEQYF	TGTGCCAGCAGTCCTGGGACAGGGGGCAGGTACGAGCAGTACTTC	15	TRBV12-3/TRBV12-4	TRBD1	TRBJ2-7	.
CASSPRDRGTGANVLTF	TGTGCCAGCAGCCCACGGGACAGGGGGACTGGGGCCAACGTCCTGACTTTC	17	TRBV7-9	TRBD1	TRBJ2-6	many
CAWSTSLGEAFF	TGTGCCTGGAGTACCTCGCTGGGTGAAGCTTTCTTT	12	TRBV30	.	TRBJ1-1	few
CASSQDEFLVGTDTQYF	TGTGCCAGCAGCCAAGACGAGTTCCTCGTCGGCACAGATACGCAGTATTTT	17	TRBV3-1	.	TRBJ2-3	many
CASSPDHSAEAFF	TGTGCCAGCAGCCCCGACCATTCCGCTGAAGCTTTCTTT	13	TRBV7-9	.	TRBJ1-1	many
CASSQSFGYTF	TGTGCCAGCAGCCAGTCTTTCGGCTACACCTTC	11	TRBV11-2	.	TRBJ1-2	.
CASTTSGGLEQFF	TGTGCCAGCACTACTAGCGGGGGGCTTGAGCAGTTCTTC	13	TRBV12-3/TRBV12-4	TRBD2	TRBJ2-1	few
CASSLDRGVDEQFF	TGTGCCAGCAGCTTAGATCGGGGGGTGGATGAGCAGTTCTTC	14	TRBV11-2	TRBD2	TRBJ2-1	few
CASSAEGNPKDTQYF	TGTGCCAGCAGTGCAGAGGGTAACCCGAAAGATACGCAGTATTTT	15	TRBV9	.	TRBJ2-3	many
CASSHSYGTSGYEQYF	TGTGCCAGCAGCCATTCATACGGGACTAGCGGCTACGAGCAGTACTTC	16	TRBV4-2	TRBD2	TRBJ2-7	many
CSARSFGLAGGNEQFF	TGCAGTGCTAGATCTTTCGGACTAGCGGGGGGCAATGAGCAGTTCTTC	16	TRBV20-1	TRBD2	TRBJ2-1	many
CASSLGQSSYNEQFF	TGTGCCAGCAGCCTGGGACAGAGCTCCTACAATGAGCAGTTCTTC	15	TRBV3-1	TRBD1	TRBJ2-1	many
CSAAGDSARNVLTF	TGCAGTGCTGCAGGGGATTCGGCTCGGAACGTCCTGACTTTC	14	TRBV20-1	.	TRBJ2-6	.
CATSAFSGNTIYF	TGTGCCACCTCAGCGTTCTCTGGAAACACCATATATTTT	13	TRBV25-1	.	TRBJ1-3	many
CSVTTVGRGAYTGELFF	TGCAGCGTGACTACGGTGGGCAGGGGCGCCTACACCGGGGAGCTGTTTTTT	17	TRBV29-1	.	TRBJ2-2	few
CASSQGGNNYEQYF	TGCGCCAGCAGCCAGGGGGGCAACAACTACGAGCAGTACTTC	14	TRBV5-1	.	TRBJ2-7	many
CASSQLGDTEAFF	TGTGCCAGCAGCCAGCTCGGGGACACTGAAGCTTTCTTT	13	TRBV12-3/TRBV12-4	.	TRBJ1-1	many
CASSEKGLETQYF	TGTGCCAGCAGTGAAAAGGGACTAGAAACGCAGTATTTT	13	TRBV2	TRBD2	TRBJ2-3	many
CSVGELLAGSEQFF	TGCAGCGTTGGGGAACTTCTGGCCGGGAGTGAGCAGTTCTTC	14	TRBV29-1	.	TRBJ2-1	many
CASSQDEQYF	TGCGCCAGCAGTCAGGACGAGCAGTACTTC	10	TRBV23-1	.	TRBJ2-7	many
CSASEPRGVATGELFF	TGCAGTGCTAGTGAGCCCCGGGGCGTCGCCACCGGGGAGCTGTTTTTT	16	TRBV20-1	.	TRBJ2-2	many
CASSSRLAGYTDTQYF	TGTGCCAGCAGCTCCCGACTAGCAGGCTACACAGATACGCAGTATTTT	16	TRBV9	TRBD2	TRBJ2-3	many
CSASGAVSGRPTGYEQYF	TGCAGTGCTAGTGGAGCGGTCTCGGGACGGCCCACGGGGTACGAGCAGTACTTC	18	TRBV20-1	.	TRBJ2-7	many
CASKDRGGRTKNIQYF	TGTGCCAGCAAGGACAGGGGTGGTAGAACCAAAAACATTCAGTACTTC	16	TRBV6-5	TRBD1	TRBJ2-4	.
CSAPPPGTRIFMETQYF	TGCAGTGCTCCACCCCCTGGGACTAGGATATTTATGGAGACCCAGTACTTC	17	TRBV20-1	TRBD2	TRBJ2-5	many
CASSQEGDWRGEETQYF	TGTGCCAGCAGCCAAGAAGGGGACTGGCGGGGGGAAGAGACCCAGTACTTC	17	TRBV3-1	TRBD2	TRBJ2-5	many
CASSFPVFNYGYTF	TGTGCCAGCAGCTTTCCGGTATTTAACTATGGCTACACCTTC	14	TRBV7-2	.	TRBJ1-2	few
CASSLTYRLAGAGELFF	TGTGCCAGCAGCTTGACCTATAGACTAGCGGGGGCCGGGGAGCTGTTTTTT	17	TRBV7-2	TRBD2	TRBJ2-2	few
CASSFVGGLTDTQYF	TGTGCCAGCAGTTTCGTTGGGGGCCTCACAGATACGCAGTATTTT	15	TRBV12-3/TRBV12-4	.	TRBJ2-3	many